This record concerns one T cell receptor (beta chain) sequence. This sample is part of a study of blood T cell repertoires in COVID-19. Measured with immunoSEQ multiplex PCR; TCRdb has only the in-frame clones, and not every one. The table records about 130,000 clones, approximately 82% of them present only once. This CDR3 spans 13 amino acids. Germline V gives CDR1 SGHRS, CDR2 YFSETQ. The ends were cut back, 0 bases at V and 9 bases at J, with 9 bases in the middle. The material sequenced was peripheral blood. The rearrangement links TRBV5-1 to TRBJ1-4, with a tentative D call TRBD1 (5 bases). The receptor comes from a man aged 60-69 years who had recovered from COVID-19. CDR3 in amino acids: CASSLEQGQKLFF. CDR3 bases: TGCGCCAGCAGCTTGGAGCAGGGCCAAAAACTGTTTTTT.